These T cell receptor beta chains were read from a single sample in a study of OX40 agonist ivuxolimab in advanced cancers. Sequencing used immunoSEQ multiplex PCR; TCRdb keeps in-frame clones, though not all of them. The table lists under 70,000 clones, more than 75% of them singletons, with approximately 2% in the top ten. The material sequenced was CD4+ or CD8+ T cells sorted from blood, taken in a trial of the OX40 agonist ivuxolimab. The receptors derive from an adult with an advanced solid tumor such as melanoma, head and neck, liver or kidney cancer. The CDR3 runs from the conserved cysteine through the conserved F or W. A D gene is named only where the DNA matches it firmly. The listing skips clone size in some rows; elsewhere it reads once, few, many or a size class.

clone size: .
J gene: TRBJ2-1
V gene: TRBV2
D gene: .
CDR3 DNA: TGTGCCAGCAGTGAACGACGAAGCTCCTACAATGAGCAGTTCTTC
CDR3 protein: CASSERRSSYNEQFF

clone size: .
J gene: TRBJ2-1
V gene: TRBV2
D gene: TRBD2
CDR3 DNA: TGTGCCAGCAGGGGGACTAGCTCTCTGTACAATGAGCAGTTCTTC
CDR3 protein: CASRGTSSLYNEQFF

clone size: once
J gene: TRBJ2-2
V gene: TRBV5-1
D gene: TRBD1
CDR3 DNA: TGCGCCAGCAGCTTAAGGACAGGTCCCGGGGAGCTGTTTTTT
CDR3 protein: CASSLRTGPGELFF

clone size: .
J gene: TRBJ1-2
V gene: TRBV19
D gene: .
CDR3 DNA: TGTGCCAGTAACCCCCAGGGAGGGCAGAACTATGGCTACACCTTC
CDR3 protein: CASNPQGGQNYGYTF

clone size: .
J gene: TRBJ1-2
V gene: TRBV7-9
D gene: .
CDR3 DNA: TGTGCCAGCACCCGATGGGGGCGCGACTATGGCTACACCTTC
CDR3 protein: CASTRWGRDYGYTF

clone size: .
J gene: TRBJ2-3
V gene: TRBV7-2
D gene: .
CDR3 DNA: TGTGCCAGCAAGACACCGAGCACAGATACGCAGTATTTT
CDR3 protein: CASKTPSTDTQYF

clone size: .
J gene: TRBJ2-5
V gene: TRBV11-2
D gene: .
CDR3 DNA: TGTGCCAGCAGCTTAGATCCAACGTCAGGGGAGACCCAGTACTTC
CDR3 protein: CASSLDPTSGETQYF

clone size: .
J gene: TRBJ1-1
V gene: TRBV5-1
D gene: .
CDR3 DNA: TGCGCCAGCAACCAGGGAAGTGCCGCTGAAGCTTTCTTT
CDR3 protein: CASNQGSAAEAFF

clone size: .
J gene: TRBJ2-7
V gene: TRBV6-4
D gene: TRBD2
CDR3 DNA: TGTGCCAGCACCACCCCTCTAGCGGGAGGGACCGAGCAGTACTTC
CDR3 protein: CASTTPLAGGTEQYF

clone size: .
J gene: TRBJ1-2
V gene: TRBV7-2
D gene: .
CDR3 DNA: TGTGCCAGCAGCTTGGACGCCCGAGGAGGCTACACCTTC
CDR3 protein: CASSLDARGGYTF

clone size: few
J gene: TRBJ2-5
V gene: TRBV18
D gene: TRBD2
CDR3 DNA: TGTGCCAGCTCACCAGGGGGGGTCCAAGAGACCCAGTACTTC
CDR3 protein: CASSPGGVQETQYF

clone size: .
J gene: TRBJ2-1
V gene: TRBV6-4
D gene: TRBD2
CDR3 DNA: TGTGCCAGCAGTGAAGGGTTAGCGGGAGTGAAAGATGAGCAGTTCTTC
CDR3 protein: CASSEGLAGVKDEQFF

clone size: .
J gene: TRBJ2-5
V gene: TRBV4-1
D gene: TRBD1
CDR3 DNA: TGCGCCAGCAGCCATGGGACAGGGGTCGGCGAGACCCAGTACTTC
CDR3 protein: CASSHGTGVGETQYF

clone size: .
J gene: TRBJ2-7
V gene: TRBV18
D gene: .
CDR3 DNA: TGTGCCAGCTCCCCTGATCTGTGCGAGCAGTACTTC
CDR3 protein: CASSPDLCEQYF